Listed here are 9 T cell receptor beta chains from one sample, sequenced in a study of Graves' ophthalmopathy and Graves' hyperthyroidism. The authors amplified TCR beta CDR3 regions from RNA transcripts. RT-PCR with HTBI primers came first, then second-round multiplex PCR. Each CDR3 protein gets one entry after TCRdb re-called the multiplex PCR reads with MiXCR. Found here are around 340,000 distinct CDR3 sequences, 15% to 20% of them singletons; the top ten hold approximately 13%. The sequenced sample consisted of peripheral blood. All receptors come from an adult man with Graves' ophthalmopathy.

This sequence joins TRBV3-1 and TRBJ2-4; TRBD2 might be the D (6 bases). Germline CDR1 and CDR2: LGHDT and YNNKEL (reference sequence). With 0 bases removed from V and 6 bases from J, the gap between germline ends came to 15 bases. The length of the CDR3 is 16 residues. CDR3 loop: CASSQDIVAASNIQYF. The CDR3 DNA sequence: TGTGCCAGCAGCCAAGATATCGTAGCGGCATCAAACATTCAGTACTTC.

This clonotype was observed at least ten times. The V and J genes are TRBV4-1 and TRBJ1-5, with a tentative D call TRBD1 (6 bases). The CDR3 contains 17 residues. V dropped 2 bases and J dropped 1 base, with 15 bases sitting between them. Germline values: CDR1 MGHRA, CDR2 YSYEKL. The CDR3: CASSQILQGGSNQPQHF. As DNA, the CDR3 is TGCGCCAGCAGCCAAATCCTACAGGGAGGGAGCAATCAGCCCCAGCATTTT.

This clonotype was picked up many times. This sequence joins TRBV19 and TRBJ2-7; D may match TRBD1 or TRBD2 (5 bases each). Between the trimmed V and J ends, which lost 4 bases and 0 bases, there was a span of 19 bases. The CDR3 is 17 amino acids. CDR1 is LNHDA and CDR2 is SQIVND in the germline V gene (reference sequence). The CDR3 region is CASSRAVGRESSYEQYF. DNA of the CDR3: TGTGCCAGTAGTAGAGCCGTCGGCAGGGAGAGCTCCTACGAGCAGTACTTC.

The chain combines TRBV6-1 with TRBJ2-7; D gene uncertain. V was clipped by 1 base and J by 4 bases, with 8 bases between them. Per germline, CDR1 MNHNS and CDR2 SASEGT. CDR3 length equals 13 residues. CDR3 sequence reads: CASSEGYKYEQYF. The CDR3 coding sequence is TGTGCCAGCAGTGAAGGGTACAAGTACGAGCAGTACTTC.

V gene TRBV11-2 combines with J gene TRBJ2-7, with 11 bases matching TRBD1. V shed 3 bases and J 0 bases; nucleotides not matched to a gene: 4. The CDR3 contains 16 residues. The V gene's germline CDR1 is SGHAT and CDR2 FQNNGV. This CDR3 is CASSFGQGASSYEQYF. The CDR3 bases are TGTGCCAGCAGCTTTGGACAGGGGGCAAGCTCCTACGAGCAGTACTTC.

Ten or more counts support this clonotype. V usage is TRBV7-2 and J usage is TRBJ2-5; possible D gene TRBD2, 5 bases. The CDR3 is 14 amino acids. V was clipped by 0 bases and J by 5 bases, with 10 bases between them. From germline, CDR1 is SGHTA and CDR2 FQGNSA. DNA of the CDR3: TGTGCCAGCAGCTTAGCGCACGAGGGCGAGACCCAGTACTTC. This gives the protein CASSLAHEGETQYF.

At least ten counts were recorded for this clonotype. V usage is TRBV7-9 and J usage is TRBJ1-1; no reliable D call. Germline V lookup: CDR1 SEHNR, CDR2 FQNEAQ (reference sequence). Deletions cut 5 bases from V and 0 bases from J, with 10 bases between. The CDR3 is 14 residues long. CDR3 DNA sequence: TGTGCCAGCAGCCCTACCACAGTGAACACTGAAGCTTTCTTT. It yields the protein CASSPTTVNTEAFF. The whole variable domain, remainder taken from reference TRBV7-9 and TRBJ1-1, is DTGVSQNPRHKITKRGQNVTFRCDPISEHNRLYWYRQTLGQGPEFLTYFQNEAQLEKSRLLSDRFSAERPKGSFSTLEIQRTEQGDSAMYLCASSPTTVNTEAFFGQGTRLTVV.

This clonotype was detected ten times or more. The J gene is TRBJ2-3, the V gene TRBV29-1; unclear D gene. Germline-derived CDR1 and CDR2 are SQVTM and ANQGSEA. CDR3 length equals 13 residues. Trimming took 3 bases from V and 2 from J, leaving 9 bases between them. The CDR3 DNA reads as TGCAGCGTTGATAGGCAGTACACAGATACGCAGTATTTT. The encoded protein is CSVDRQYTDTQYF.

In its sample, this clonotype was seen many times. The J gene is TRBJ1-1, the V gene TRBV29-1; TRBD1 matches 8 bases. The CDR3 runs to 12 residues. V was clipped by 4 bases and J by 8 bases; unmatched bases: 6. Per the germline V gene, CDR1 is SQVTM and CDR2 is ANQGSEA. The CDR3 loop reads CSVVTGVDEAFF. CDR3 DNA sequence: TGCAGCGTTGTGACAGGGGTTGACGAAGCTTTCTTT.